This paragraph reports one T cell receptor beta chain. Assignment of participants to cohorts was predicated upon participant-reported clinical history. The data stem from a study of blood T cell repertoires in COVID-19. Study information: From T cells, B-cell-depleted T cells, or PBMCs came the material, which was cDNA or gDNA.

Assay: immunoSEQ multiplex PCR; the TCRdb copy retains only in-frame clones and omits some. The sample records around 280,000 clones, nearly 90% being singletons. Sequencing input: PBMCs or T cells enriched from blood (not recorded which). The sequence was collected from a woman under 30 with acute COVID-19.

The CDR3 is CATGGTSGTGELFF. CDR3 coding DNA: TGTGCCACCGGGGGGACTAGCGGCACCGGGGAGCTGTTTTTT. This chain links TRBV10-3 with TRBJ2-2, with 11 bases that match TRBD2. Looked up from germline, CDR1 is ENHRY and CDR2 is SYGVKD. The CDR3 covers 14 residues. J gave up 4 bases and V 10 bases, and 5 bases lay outside the gene matches.